This TCR beta chain derives from a study of blood T cell repertoires in COVID-19. Study-wide context: Acute-phase and convalescent COVID-19 samples originated in the United States, Italy and Spain. The cDNA or gDNA used as material had been derived from T cells, B-cell-depleted T cells, or PBMCs.

Germline lookup yields CDR1 MNHEY and CDR2 SMNVEV (reference sequence). There are 14 residues in the CDR3. Trimming left V 6 bases short and J 8 bases short, with 16 bases between. In the original analysis: Reference gene primer amplification yielded estimated nucleated cell counts. Some clones are missing from TCRdb's copy, which holds only in-frame ones; the method was immunoSEQ multiplex PCR. Clonal size and the V and J genes are those of that table, whereas D and trimming came from the DNA. The sample carries more than 45,000 clones, about 84% recorded once. The origin of this receptor is a woman aged 60 to 75 with acute or convalescent COVID-19. V usage is TRBV27 and J usage is TRBJ1-4, with D possibly matching TRBD1 (5 bases). Sequences were obtained from peripheral blood. The CDR3 DNA reads TGTGCCAGCAGGATCTCAGGGTCTCGGGAAAAACTGTTTTTT. Translated, it gives CASRISGSREKLFF.